One sample yielded the 16 T cell receptor beta chains listed below, sequenced in a study of T cells in Graves' hyperthyroidism and ophthalmopathy. TCR beta CDR3 regions were amplified from RNA transcripts. RT-PCR in the first round (using the HTBI primer set) targeted the TCR CDR3. In TCRdb, the multiplex PCR reads were re-called with MiXCR into one record per CDR3 protein. The sample contains under 300,000 distinct CDR3 sequences, roughly 15% of which appear only once. Source material: blood. All receptors come from a woman aged 45-59 years with Graves' hyperthyroidism that later progressed to Graves' ophthalmopathy.

The chain couples TRBV5-1 to TRBJ1-5; D is perhaps TRBD1 (6 bases). There are 14 residues in the CDR3. V lost 6 bases and J 6 bases, leaving 16 bases between the germline ends. Per germline, CDR1 SGHRS and CDR2 YFSETQ. In DNA, the CDR3 is TGCGCCAGCACCCCAGGGGATCCTGGTCAGCCCCAGCATTTT. Its protein is CASTPGDPGQPQHF.

The table lists this clonotype with many counts. This rearrangement joins TRBV28 to TRBJ2-2; 10 bases are a match to TRBD1. From germline, CDR1 is MDHEN and CDR2 SYDVKM. CDR3 size: 16 residues. Germline trimming cut 4 bases from V and 7 bases from J; bases unmatched to any gene: 9. CDR3 residues: CASSSPGDRGSGELFF. Here the CDR3 DNA reads TGTGCCAGCAGTTCCCCGGGGGACAGGGGCAGCGGGGAGCTGTTTTTT.

This clonotype was picked up many times. The chain combines TRBV11-2 with TRBJ2-7, with D maybe TRBD2 (6 bases). The germline V gene has CDR1 SGHAT and CDR2 FQNNGV. The CDR3 sequence is 14 residues long. With 5 bases removed from V and 3 bases from J, the gap between germline ends came to 14 bases. DNA of the CDR3: TGTGCCAGCAGCCTCGGCCGGGGGAACTACGAGCAGTACTTC. This translates into CASSLGRGNYEQYF.

This clonotype was found many times. The chain links TRBV20-1 to TRBJ1-2; D call uncertain. V lost 2 bases to trimming and J lost 4 bases, with 11 bases between them. The germline V gene encodes CDR1 DFQATT and CDR2 SNEGSKA (reference sequence). The CDR3 is 13 residues long. CDR3 nucleotide sequence: TGCAGTGCTAGAAACACTGGAGGCTATGGCTACACCTTC. Encoded protein: CSARNTGGYGYTF.

Many counts were recorded for this clonotype. CDR3 sequence: CASSQLGGEQYF. DNA for the CDR3: TGTGCCAGCAGCCAACTGGGGGGCGAGCAGTACTTC. The rearrangement joins TRBV3-1 to TRBJ2-7; D may be TRBD2 (6 bases). CDR1 is LGHDT and CDR2 is YNNKEL in the germline V gene (reference sequence). The V end lost 2 bases, the J end lost 6 bases, and 8 bases lay between the germline ends. This CDR3 has 12 residues.

At least ten counts were recorded for this clonotype. The chain combines TRBV20-1 with TRBJ2-3; TRBD2 matches 12 bases. Germline lookup yields CDR1 DFQATT and CDR2 SNEGSKA (reference sequence). After removal of 0 bases from V and 4 bases from J, the junction contained 8 bases not matched to a gene. The CDR3 is made up of 17 amino acids. The CDR3 sequence is CSARDRTSGTRADTQYF. CDR3 DNA sequence: TGCAGTGCTAGAGATAGGACTAGCGGGACGAGAGCAGATACGCAGTATTTT.

CDR3: CASSGPGGDQPQHF. The CDR3 bases are TGTGCCAGTAGTGGGCCCGGGGGGGATCAGCCCCAGCATTTT. The J gene is TRBJ1-5, the V gene TRBV19; D is possibly TRBD1 (5 bases). The V and J ends lost 5 bases and 5 bases respectively, with 13 bases between them. Germline lookup yields CDR1 LNHDA and CDR2 SQIVND (reference sequence). The CDR3 has 14 amino acids.

The J gene is TRBJ1-2, the V gene TRBV6-1; tentatively, D is TRBD1 (6 bases). This CDR3 comprises 13 residues. Trimming shortened V by 1 base and J by 8 bases, and 11 bases separated the two germline ends. Germline V gene sequence: CDR1 MNHNS, CDR2 SASEGT. The CDR3 sequence is CASSEEAGHGYTF. Here the CDR3 DNA reads TGTGCCAGCAGTGAAGAGGCGGGACACGGCTACACCTTC.

There are many counts of this clonotype. The CDR3 nucleotides read TGCAGCGTTCCCCTGGGCCAGGGTAGGGTGGTGACCCAGTACTTC. The encoded protein is CSVPLGQGRVVTQYF. The rearrangement uses TRBV29-1 and TRBJ2-5, with a possible D match to TRBD1 (5 bases). CDR1 SQVTM and CDR2 ANQGSEA come from the germline V gene. V gave up 5 bases and J gave up 7 bases, with 23 bases separating them. The CDR3 has 15 residues.

This clonotype was counted many times. The gene calls are TRBV28 and TRBJ2-1; 13 bases are shared with TRBD2. The germline CDR1 and CDR2 sequences are MDHEN and SYDVKM. The CDR3 sequence is 18 residues long. V dropped 5 bases and J dropped 7; count of bases not matched to a gene: 14. The CDR3 coding sequence is TGTGCCAGCAGTCCTTACTCCGGGACTAGCGGGACCTGGAATGAGCAGTTCTTC. This encodes CASSPYSGTSGTWNEQFF.

This clonotype appeared many times. The chain combines TRBV28 with TRBJ2-7; the match to TRBD2 covers 9 bases. V shed 8 bases and J 2 bases; nucleotides not matched to a gene: 7. Per the germline V gene, CDR1 is MDHEN and CDR2 is SYDVKM. This CDR3 region has 14 residues. The CDR3, as DNA: TGTGCCAGCGACACCGGGACTAGCACCTACGAGCAGTACTTC. It encodes CASDTGTSTYEQYF.

This clonotype was seen ten or more times. The chain carries TRBV28 and TRBJ2-5, with D unclear. The V gene lost 5 bases and the J gene lost 8 bases, with 15 bases spanning the gap. Germline-derived CDR1 and CDR2 are MDHEN and SYDVKM. This CDR3 has 13 residues. The CDR3 nucleotides are TGTGCCAGCAGTCAAGGAGCAATGGTTACCCAGTACTTC. It is translated as CASSQGAMVTQYF.

Of note for this clonotype: A much larger clonotype is one base distant, so this may be a read error. The V gene is TRBV5-1, the J gene TRBJ2-1, with TRBD2 matching 14 bases. Per the germline V gene, CDR1 is SGHRS and CDR2 is YFSETQ. The CDR3 is 17 amino acids. CDR3 region: CTSSQRAGTSGSNEQFF. In DNA form, the CDR3 reads TGCACCAGCAGCCAAAGAGCCGGGACTAGCGGGAGCAATGAGCAGTTCTTC.

This clonotype was counted a few times. V usage is TRBV28 and J usage is TRBJ2-7; D gene unclear. Trimming cost V 3 bases and J 6 bases, with 9 bases left between them. The CDR3 has 12 amino acids. Per the germline V gene, CDR1 is MDHEN and CDR2 is SYDVKM. The CDR3 DNA reads as TGTGCCAGCAGTTTTGGAAATCTCGAGCAGTACTTC. It codes for CASSFGNLEQYF.

The rearrangement uses TRBV20-1 and TRBJ2-7; 8 nucleotides match TRBD2. The V gene end was trimmed by 3 bases and the J gene end by 0 bases; junction bases not matched to a gene: 16. The CDR3 length is 18 residues. Germline assignment: CDR1 DFQATT and CDR2 SNEGSKA (reference sequence). Here the CDR3 DNA reads TGCAGTGCTAGCCCTCTAGGAGCGGGAGTACCGGCCTCCTACGAGCAGTACTTC. Translating gives CSASPLGAGVPASYEQYF.

This clonotype appeared many times. The V call is TRBV27, the J call TRBJ2-3, with 10 nucleotides matching TRBD2. J gave up 2 bases and V 6 bases, and 20 bases lay outside the gene matches. There are 20 residues in the CDR3. Germline CDR1 reads MNHEY; CDR2 reads SMNVEV (reference sequence). The CDR3 DNA reads TGTGCCAGCAGACCTCATAGCGGGAGGACTTCTAGCGTCATCACAGATACGCAGTATTTT. Its translation: CASRPHSGRTSSVITDTQYF.